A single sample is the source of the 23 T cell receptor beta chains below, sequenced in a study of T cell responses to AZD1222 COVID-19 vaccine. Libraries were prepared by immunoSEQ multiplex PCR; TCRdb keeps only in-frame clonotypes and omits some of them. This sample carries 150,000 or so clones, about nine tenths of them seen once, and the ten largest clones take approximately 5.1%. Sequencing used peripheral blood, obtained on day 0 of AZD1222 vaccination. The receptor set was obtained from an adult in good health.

CDR3 sequence (DNA): TGTGCCAGCAGATCCGGGACAGGGGGCGGCTTTGGCTATGGCTACACCTTC. As protein: CASRSGTGGGFGYGYTF. The chain recombines TRBV2 with TRBJ1-2; 12 nucleotides match TRBD1. With 6 bases clipped from V and 4 bases from J, the junction kept 12 bases outside the gene matches. CDR3 length: 17 residues. CDR1 SNHLY and CDR2 FYNNEI come from the germline V gene.

The CDR3 here is CASSYGQGTATNEKLFF. CDR3 nucleotides: TGTGCCAGCAGTTACGGGCAAGGGACAGCAACTAATGAAAAACTGTTTTTT. The genes are TRBV6-2 or TRBV6-3 and TRBJ1-4; the match to TRBD1 covers 7 bases. The CDR3 has 17 residues. Germline assignment: CDR1 MNHEY and CDR2 SVGEGT. V shed 2 bases, J shed 0 bases, and the junction held 6 bases outside the gene matches.

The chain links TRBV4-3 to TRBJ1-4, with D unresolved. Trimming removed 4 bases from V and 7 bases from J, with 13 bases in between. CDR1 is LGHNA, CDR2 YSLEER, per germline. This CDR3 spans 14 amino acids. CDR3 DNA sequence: TGCGCCAGCAGCCCTCGGACGCCGGGTGAAAAACTGTTTTTT. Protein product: CASSPRTPGEKLFF.

CDR3: CASSLSDRAYEQYF. The CDR3 DNA reads as TGTGCCAGCAGCTTATCCGACAGGGCCTACGAGCAGTACTTC. The chain carries TRBV7-6 and TRBJ2-7, with TRBD1 identical over 7 bases. Germline CDR1 reads SGHVS; CDR2 reads FNYEAQ. The ends lost 2 bases at V and 2 bases at J; junction bases unmatched: 3. The CDR3 is made up of 14 amino acids.

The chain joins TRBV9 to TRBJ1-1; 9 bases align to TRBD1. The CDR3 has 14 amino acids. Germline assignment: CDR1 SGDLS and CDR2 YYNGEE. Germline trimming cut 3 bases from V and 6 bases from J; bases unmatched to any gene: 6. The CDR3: CASSARDREAEAFF. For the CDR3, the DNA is TGTGCCAGCAGCGCCCGGGACAGGGAGGCTGAAGCTTTCTTT.

CDR3 amino acids: CASADRGYEQYF. Here the CDR3 DNA reads TGTGCCAGTGCTGACAGGGGCTACGAGCAGTACTTC. The chain carries TRBV19 and TRBJ2-7, with 8 bases identical to TRBD1. Germline CDR1 is LNHDA and CDR2 is SQIVND (reference sequence). The V segment lost 8 bases and the J segment 3 bases; nucleotides outside the gene matches: 3. This CDR3 is 12 amino acids long.

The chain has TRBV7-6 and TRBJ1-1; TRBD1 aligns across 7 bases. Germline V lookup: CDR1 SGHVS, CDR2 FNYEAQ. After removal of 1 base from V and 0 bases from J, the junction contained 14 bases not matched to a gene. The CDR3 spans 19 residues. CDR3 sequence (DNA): TGTGCCAGCAGCTTAGAAGGGGACAGTGGGATGGGAATGAACACTGAAGCTTTCTTT. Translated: CASSLEGDSGMGMNTEAFF.

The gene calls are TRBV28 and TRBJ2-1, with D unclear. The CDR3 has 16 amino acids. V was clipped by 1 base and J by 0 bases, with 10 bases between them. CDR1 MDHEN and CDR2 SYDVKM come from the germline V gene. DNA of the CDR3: TGTGCCAGCAGTTTATATAGTGCTTCCTCCTACAATGAGCAGTTCTTC. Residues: CASSLYSASSYNEQFF.

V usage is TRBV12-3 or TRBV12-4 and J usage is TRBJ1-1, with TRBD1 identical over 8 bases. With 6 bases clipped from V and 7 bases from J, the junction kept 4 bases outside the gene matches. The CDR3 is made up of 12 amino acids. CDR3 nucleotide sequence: TGTGCCAGCAGCTCCGACAGGGGTGAAGCTTTCTTT. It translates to CASSSDRGEAFF.

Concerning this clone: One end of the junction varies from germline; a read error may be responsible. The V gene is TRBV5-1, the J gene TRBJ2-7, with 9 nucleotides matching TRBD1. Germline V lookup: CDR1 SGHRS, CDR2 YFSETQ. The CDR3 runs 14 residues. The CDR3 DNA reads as TGCGCCAGCAGCCCCACAGGGGGCTCCGACGAGCAGTACTTC. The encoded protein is CASSPTGGSDEQYF.

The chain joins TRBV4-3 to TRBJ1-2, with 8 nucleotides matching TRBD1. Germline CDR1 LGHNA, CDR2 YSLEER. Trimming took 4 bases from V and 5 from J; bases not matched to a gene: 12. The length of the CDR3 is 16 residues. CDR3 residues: CASSRDPRTGLYGYTF. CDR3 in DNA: TGCGCCAGCAGCCGTGACCCCCGGACAGGGTTATATGGCTACACCTTC.

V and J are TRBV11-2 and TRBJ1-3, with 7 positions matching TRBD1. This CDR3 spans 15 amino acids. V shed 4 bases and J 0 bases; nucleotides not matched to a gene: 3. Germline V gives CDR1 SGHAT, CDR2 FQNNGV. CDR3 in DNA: TGTGCCAGCAGCTCGGACAGGAACTCTGGAAACACCATATATTTT. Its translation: CASSSDRNSGNTIYF.

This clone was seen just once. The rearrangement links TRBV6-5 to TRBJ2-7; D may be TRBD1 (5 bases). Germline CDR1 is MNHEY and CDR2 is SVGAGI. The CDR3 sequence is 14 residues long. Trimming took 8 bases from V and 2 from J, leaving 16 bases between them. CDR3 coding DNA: TGTGCCAGCTCCTCCCCAGGGTTAACCTACGAGCAGTACTTC. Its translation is CASSSPGLTYEQYF.

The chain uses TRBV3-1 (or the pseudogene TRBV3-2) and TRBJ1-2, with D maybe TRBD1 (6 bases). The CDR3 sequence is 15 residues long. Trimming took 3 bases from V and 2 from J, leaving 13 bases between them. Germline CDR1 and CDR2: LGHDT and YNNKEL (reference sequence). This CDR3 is CASSQRGTANYGYTF. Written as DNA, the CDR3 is TGTGCCAGCAGCCAGAGGGGGACGGCGAACTATGGCTACACCTTC.

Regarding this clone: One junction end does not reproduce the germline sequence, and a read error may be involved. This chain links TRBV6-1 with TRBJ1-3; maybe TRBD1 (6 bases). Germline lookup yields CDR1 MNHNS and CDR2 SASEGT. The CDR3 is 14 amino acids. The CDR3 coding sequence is TGTGCCAGCAGGGAAGGGGGGCCTGGAAACACCATATATTTT. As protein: CASREGGPGNTIYF.

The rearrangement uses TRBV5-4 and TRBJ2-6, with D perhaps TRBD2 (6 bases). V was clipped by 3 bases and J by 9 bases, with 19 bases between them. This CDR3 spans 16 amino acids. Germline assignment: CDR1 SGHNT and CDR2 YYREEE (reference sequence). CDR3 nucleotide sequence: TGTGCCAGCAGCTCCCCAATAGTTAGGGGAGGCAACGTCCTGACTTTC. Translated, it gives CASSSPIVRGGNVLTF. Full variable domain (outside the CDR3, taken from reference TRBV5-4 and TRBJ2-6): ETGVTQSPTHLIKTRGQQVTLRCSSQSGHNTVSWYQQALGQGPQFIFQYYREEENGRGNFPPRFSGLQFPNYSSELNVNALELDDSALYLCASSSPIVRGGNVLTFGAGSRLTVL.

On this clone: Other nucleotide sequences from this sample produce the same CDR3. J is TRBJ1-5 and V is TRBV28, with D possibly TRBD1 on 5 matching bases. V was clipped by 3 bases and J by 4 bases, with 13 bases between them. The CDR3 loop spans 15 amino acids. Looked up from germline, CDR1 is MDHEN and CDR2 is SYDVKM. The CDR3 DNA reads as TGTGCCAGCAGTTTGAGGGGTGAGGGGAATCAGCCCCAGCATTTT. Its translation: CASSLRGEGNQPQHF.

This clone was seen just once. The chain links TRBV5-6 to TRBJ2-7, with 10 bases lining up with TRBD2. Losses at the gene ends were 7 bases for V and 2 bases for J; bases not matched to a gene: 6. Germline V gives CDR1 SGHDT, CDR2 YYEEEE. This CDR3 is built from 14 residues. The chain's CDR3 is CASSGLATTYEQYF. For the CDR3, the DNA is TGTGCCAGCTCGGGACTAGCGACCACCTACGAGCAGTACTTC.

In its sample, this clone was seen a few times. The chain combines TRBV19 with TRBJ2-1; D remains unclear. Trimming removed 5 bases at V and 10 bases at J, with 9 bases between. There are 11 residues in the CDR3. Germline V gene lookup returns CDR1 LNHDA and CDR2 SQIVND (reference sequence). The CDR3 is CASSSFREQFF. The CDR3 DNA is TGTGCCAGTAGTTCTTTTCGGGAGCAGTTCTTC.

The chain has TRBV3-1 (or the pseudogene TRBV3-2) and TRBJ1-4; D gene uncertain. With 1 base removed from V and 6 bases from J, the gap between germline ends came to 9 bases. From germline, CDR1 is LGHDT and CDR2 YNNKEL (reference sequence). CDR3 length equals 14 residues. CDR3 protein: CASSQGQGHEKLFF. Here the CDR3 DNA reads TGTGCCAGCAGCCAAGGACAAGGGCATGAAAAACTGTTTTTT.

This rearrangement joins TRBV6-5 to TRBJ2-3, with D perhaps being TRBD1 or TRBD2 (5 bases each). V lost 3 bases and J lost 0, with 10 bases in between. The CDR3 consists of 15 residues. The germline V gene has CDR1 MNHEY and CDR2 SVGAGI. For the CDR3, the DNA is TGTGCCAGCAGTTATGACGGGACGAGCACAGATACGCAGTATTTT. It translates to CASSYDGTSTDTQYF.

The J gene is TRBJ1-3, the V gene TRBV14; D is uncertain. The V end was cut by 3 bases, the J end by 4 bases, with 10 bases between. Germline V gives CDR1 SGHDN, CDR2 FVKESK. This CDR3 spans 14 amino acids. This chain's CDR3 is CASSHIPGGNTIYF. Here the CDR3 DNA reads TGTGCCAGCAGCCATATCCCAGGAGGAAACACCATATATTTT.

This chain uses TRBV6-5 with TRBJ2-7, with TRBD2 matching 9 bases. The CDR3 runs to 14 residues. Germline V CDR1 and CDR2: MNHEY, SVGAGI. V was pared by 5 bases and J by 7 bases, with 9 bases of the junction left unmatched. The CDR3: CASSTGSGGREQYF. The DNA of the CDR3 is TGTGCCAGCAGTACAGGTAGCGGGGGTCGAGAGCAGTACTTC.